Reported below is one T cell receptor (beta chain). Its antigen is still unknown. In germline, CDR1 is LGHNA, CDR2 YNFKEQ. V lost 0 bases to trimming and J lost 5 bases; unmatched junction nucleotides: 7. The CDR3 is made up of 17 amino acids. The data stem from a study of cytotoxic CD8 clonotypes in ibrutinib-treated CLL. General study results and limits: Ibrutinib response saw clonality rise, and progression saw it return toward baseline. Public clonotypes (which were uncommon) either contracted or remained stable on treatment.

Using immunoSEQ multiplex PCR, the repertoire was profiled, and TCRdb retains in-frame clones only, with some absent. The sample includes 110,000 to 150,000 clones, 79% seen only once; the top ten take 9.5% to 15%. The receptor was derived from a human donor with chronic lymphocytic leukemia. The J gene is TRBJ2-2, the V gene TRBV4-2; TRBD1 aligns across 9 bases. The sequenced sample was PBMCs, obtained after 12 months of ibrutinib treatment. DNA of the CDR3: TGTGCCAGCAGCCAAGATGGCCGGGACAGGGTAACCGGGGAGCTGTTTTTT. Protein: CASSQDGRDRVTGELFF.